The 23 T cell receptor beta chains below come from one sample, sequenced in a study of T cell repertoires in cytomegalovirus infection. TCRdb re-called the reads through MiXCR, storing one row per CDR3 protein. The table includes approximately 170,000 distinct CDR3 sequences, roughly an eighth detected once. Sequenced input: PBMCs. These TCRs come from a human donor in good health (CMV status not recorded). Some clones in this sample may be carry-over from other donors' samples.

The chain employs TRBV29-1 and TRBJ2-1; 14 positions match TRBD2. This CDR3 is built from 15 residues. V lost 6 bases to trimming and J lost 2 bases; unmatched junction nucleotides: 3. Germline CDR1 SQVTM, CDR2 ANQGSEA. CDR3 residues: CSVGLAGAPYNEQFF. The CDR3 region has the DNA TGCAGCGTGGGACTAGCGGGAGCCCCCTACAATGAGCAGTTCTTC.

This chain joins TRBV29-1 and TRBJ2-1; 11 nucleotides align to TRBD2. The germline gives CDR1 SQVTM, CDR2 ANQGSEA. The J segment lost 6 bases and the V segment lost 8 bases, leaving 9 bases of the junction unmatched. The CDR3 is made up of 14 amino acids. In DNA, the CDR3 is TGCAGCATAGCGGGAGGGCGGCACTTCAATGAGCAGTTCTTC. It codes for CSIAGGRHFNEQFF.

The table lists this clonotype with many counts. The J gene is TRBJ2-1, the V gene TRBV15; TRBD2 might be the D (6 bases). V lost 0 bases and J lost 6, with 18 bases in between. The CDR3 totals 17 residues. CDR1 and CDR2 (germline): LNHNV, YYDKDF (reference sequence). The CDR3 region has the DNA TGTGCCACCAGCAGAGATGCGGAGGGAGCCCCGGGCAATGAGCAGTTCTTC. Protein product: CATSRDAEGAPGNEQFF. Full variable domain (outside the CDR3, taken from reference TRBV15 and TRBJ2-1): DAMVIQNPRYQVTQFGKPVTLSCSQTLNHNVMYWYQQKSSQAPKLLFHYYDKDFNNEADTPDNFQSRRPNTSFCFLDIRSPGLGDTAMYLCATSRDAEGAPGNEQFFGPGTRLTVL.

This clonotype was counted once. V gene TRBV7-6 combines with J gene TRBJ1-3; unclear D gene. The germline V gene has CDR1 SGHVS and CDR2 FNYEAQ. Trimming removed 2 bases from V and 0 bases from J, with 8 bases in between. CDR3 length equals 15 residues. In nucleotides, the CDR3 is TGTGCCAGCAGCTTACGGAGGCCCTCTGGAAACACCATATATTTT. Translation: CASSLRRPSGNTIYF.

This clonotype was found many times. The chain is built from TRBV10-3 and TRBJ1-1; TRBD1 might be the D (6 bases). Germline values: CDR1 ENHRY, CDR2 SYGVKD. CDR3 length: 13 residues. Deletions cut 6 bases from V and 4 bases from J, with 12 bases between. The CDR3 spells CAIRDTGFTEAFF. DNA for the CDR3: TGTGCCATCAGGGATACAGGGTTCACTGAAGCTTTCTTT.

This clonotype occurred a few times. The chain employs TRBV6-2 or TRBV6-3 and TRBJ1-5, with no clear D. In germline, CDR1 is MNHEY, CDR2 SVGEGT. Trimming pared 1 base from V and 0 bases from J, leaving 7 bases between. The CDR3 is made up of 15 amino acids. The CDR3 loop is CASSYLGLSNQPQHF. CDR3 DNA sequence: TGTGCCAGCAGTTACTTAGGCCTTAGCAATCAGCCCCAGCATTTT.

In this sample, this clonotype turned up many times. The V and J genes are TRBV6-2 or TRBV6-3 and TRBJ1-1; D gene ambiguous. The CDR3 length is 15 residues. Germline V gene lookup returns CDR1 MNHEY and CDR2 SVGEGT. The germline V and J ends were trimmed by 2 bases and 3 bases, with 13 bases remaining between them. CDR3 coding DNA: TGTGCCAGCAGTTACCGGCCTGCGTTGCACACTGAAGCTTTCTTT. Amino acid sequence: CASSYRPALHTEAFF.

This clonotype was recorded at least ten times. CDR3 sequence (DNA): TGTGCCAGCAGCTTAGTGGCTAGCGGGACCGCGGGGGCTAGCACAGATACGCAGTATTTT. This gives the protein CASSLVASGTAGASTDTQYF. This chain joins TRBV7-8 and TRBJ2-3, with TRBD2 identical over 9 bases. With V trimmed by 1 base and J by 0 bases, 14 bases remained unmatched. Germline CDR1 reads SGHVS; CDR2 reads FQNEAQ. The CDR3 consists of 20 residues.

In the case of this clonotype: A read error is possible here, since a much larger clone lies one base away. This chain links TRBV5-5 with TRBJ2-3; 9 nucleotides agree with TRBD1. V dropped 2 bases and J dropped 15; count of bases not matched to a gene: 10. The CDR3 covers 13 residues. Germline-derived CDR1 and CDR2 are SGHKS and YYEKEE (reference sequence). The CDR3 sequence: CASSFGTGQGIYF. CDR3 coding DNA: TGTGCCAGCAGCTTTGGAACGGGACAGGGAATATATTTT.

This clonotype was found many times. The rearrangement uses TRBV29-1 and TRBJ1-4; D is undetermined. The ends were cut back, 4 bases at V and 9 bases at J, with 15 bases in the middle. CDR1 is SQVTM, CDR2 ANQGSEA, per germline. The CDR3 has 13 amino acids. The CDR3, as DNA: TGCAGCGTTGGTGGCAGCCGAAACCAAAAACTGTTTTTT. It translates to CSVGGSRNQKLFF.

The J gene is TRBJ2-1, the V gene TRBV14; D gene ambiguous. Germline V gene data show CDR1 as SGHDN and CDR2 as FVKESK. The CDR3 spans 15 residues. V was pared by 4 bases and J by 0 bases, with 10 bases between. In nucleotides, the CDR3 is TGTGCCAGCAGCCCCGGCGTCAGCTCCTACAATGAGCAGTTCTTC. Translating it yields CASSPGVSSYNEQFF. The full variable domain, completed using reference TRBV14 and TRBJ2-1, is EAGVTQFPSHSVIEKGQTVTLRCDPISGHDNLYWYRRVMGKEIKFLLHFVKESKQDESGMPNNRFLAERTGGTYSTLKVQPAELEDSGVYFCASSPGVSSYNEQFFGPGTRLTVL.

This clonotype showed up many times. The V and J genes are TRBV19 and TRBJ2-2; 7 bases agree with TRBD1. Germline assignment: CDR1 LNHDA and CDR2 SQIVND (reference sequence). V lost 7 bases, J lost 6 bases, and 11 bases stayed unmatched. This CDR3 contains 15 residues. The CDR3 DNA reads as TGTGCCAGTAAAGACAGGGAGAAGAGGTCCGGGGAGCTGTTTTTT. It is translated as CASKDREKRSGELFF.

This clonotype showed up many times. The J gene is TRBJ2-5, the V gene TRBV28; a possible D gene is TRBD2 (5 bases). The CDR3 is 14 amino acids. Trimming stripped 3 bases from V and 4 bases from J, with 12 bases between. Looked up from germline, CDR1 is MDHEN and CDR2 is SYDVKM. CDR3 bases: TGTGCCAGCAGTTTTAGGCGCAGCGGAGAGACCCAGTACTTC. Encoded protein: CASSFRRSGETQYF.

This clonotype has only a few counts. The chain couples TRBV20-1 to TRBJ1-2; no clear D. This CDR3 region has 14 residues. From germline, CDR1 is DFQATT and CDR2 SNEGSKA (reference sequence). V lost 0 bases and J lost 0, with 8 bases in between. Here the CDR3 DNA reads TGCAGTGCTAGAGATCTCAAAGCTAACTATGGCTACACCTTC. Protein sequence: CSARDLKANYGYTF.

J is TRBJ1-1 and V is TRBV7-9, with 11 bases lining up with TRBD1. V dropped 8 bases and J dropped 1; count of bases not matched to a gene: 9. Germline CDR1 reads SEHNR; CDR2 reads FQNEAQ (reference sequence). The CDR3 extends over 16 amino acids. The CDR3 protein is CASPTGTGGENTEAFF. DNA of the CDR3: TGTGCCAGCCCAACCGGGACAGGGGGTGAGAACACTGAAGCTTTCTTT.

This clonotype was seen a handful of times. The J gene is TRBJ2-5, the V gene TRBV6-2 or TRBV6-3; maybe TRBD2 (5 bases). The germline CDR1 and CDR2 sequences are MNHEY and SVGEGT. Between the trimmed V and J ends, which lost 2 bases and 3 bases, there was a span of 25 bases. The CDR3 runs to 19 residues. CDR3 amino acids: CASSYPHWHLSEAKETQYF. The CDR3 DNA is TGTGCCAGCAGTTACCCGCACTGGCACTTGTCGGAGGCGAAAGAGACCCAGTACTTC.

This chain links TRBV15 with TRBJ1-1; no firm D call. V lost 0 bases and J 4 bases, leaving 18 bases between the germline ends. The germline V gene encodes CDR1 LNHNV and CDR2 YYDKDF (reference sequence). This CDR3 contains 17 residues. Here the CDR3 reads CATSRDSRLLKGTEAFF. The CDR3 region has the DNA TGTGCCACCAGCAGAGATTCTAGGCTCTTGAAGGGCACTGAAGCTTTCTTT.

This clonotype showed up many times. The chain recombines TRBV30 with TRBJ2-2; D may be TRBD1 (5 bases). The CDR3 contains 15 residues. Germline-derived CDR1 and CDR2 are GTSNPN and SVGIG (reference sequence). V was trimmed by 2 bases and J by 0 bases, leaving 10 bases between them. DNA for the CDR3: TGTGCCTGGAGTTGGTGGGGCCCGAACACCGGGGAGCTGTTTTTT. Translating gives CAWSWWGPNTGELFF.

Many counts were recorded for this clonotype. The chain links TRBV28 to TRBJ1-6; 8 bases are shared with TRBD1. Germline V gene sequence: CDR1 MDHEN, CDR2 SYDVKM. V lost 4 bases and J lost 7; bases outside the gene matches: 9. CDR3 length: 16 residues. The CDR3 DNA sequence: TGTGCCAGCAGTTCCTCTAACAGGGGGAAGAATTCACCCCTCCACTTT. Translating it yields CASSSSNRGKNSPLHF.

J is TRBJ2-3 and V is TRBV5-4; D gene uncertain. Germline V gene data show CDR1 as SGHNT and CDR2 as YYREEE (reference sequence). There are 13 residues in the CDR3. V was cut by 0 bases and J by 7 bases, with 9 bases left in between. The CDR3 reads CASSLVGVYTQYF. The CDR3 DNA is TGTGCCAGCAGCTTGGTTGGGGTCTATACGCAGTATTTT.

This clonotype was counted many times. This sequence joins TRBV7-2 and TRBJ1-5; D gene uncertain. Deletions cut 6 bases from V and 6 bases from J, with 18 bases between. This CDR3 region has 15 residues. Germline lookup yields CDR1 SGHTA and CDR2 FQGNSA. The CDR3 region has the DNA TGTGCCAGCAGTACAACGAGGAGCCTCACTCAGCCCCAGCATTTT. Protein product: CASSTTRSLTQPQHF.

This clonotype showed up just a few times. The chain recombines TRBV20-1 with TRBJ2-5; tentatively, D is TRBD1 or TRBD2 (5 bases each). The CDR3 loop spans 13 amino acids. The germline CDR1 and CDR2 sequences are DFQATT and SNEGSKA (reference sequence). Trimming pared 7 bases from V and 2 bases from J, leaving 14 bases between. The CDR3 sequence is CSGGLGVQETQYF. The CDR3 region has the DNA TGCAGTGGGGGATTGGGGGTTCAAGAGACCCAGTACTTC.

At least ten counts were recorded for this clonotype. The rearrangement joins TRBV28 to TRBJ2-3, with TRBD2 as a possible D gene (6 bases). CDR1 is MDHEN and CDR2 is SYDVKM in the germline V gene. This CDR3 is 17 amino acids long. V lost 6 bases and J 0 bases, leaving 19 bases between the germline ends. The CDR3 nucleotides are TGTGCCAGCAGCATACGCCGGGGGTGGTTAAGCACAGATACGCAGTATTTT. Its protein product is CASSIRRGWLSTDTQYF.